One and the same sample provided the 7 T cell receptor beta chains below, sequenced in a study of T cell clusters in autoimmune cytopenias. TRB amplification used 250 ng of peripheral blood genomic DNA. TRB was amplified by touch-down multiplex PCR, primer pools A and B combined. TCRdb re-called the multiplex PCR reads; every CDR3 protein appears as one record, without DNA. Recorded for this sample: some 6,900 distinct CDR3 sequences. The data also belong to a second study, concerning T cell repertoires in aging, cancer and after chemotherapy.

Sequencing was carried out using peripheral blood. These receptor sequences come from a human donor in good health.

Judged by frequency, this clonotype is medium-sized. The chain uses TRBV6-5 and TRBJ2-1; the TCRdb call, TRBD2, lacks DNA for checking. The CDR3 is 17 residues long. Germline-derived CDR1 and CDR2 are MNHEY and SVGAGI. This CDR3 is CASSYDAEGLYYNEQFF.

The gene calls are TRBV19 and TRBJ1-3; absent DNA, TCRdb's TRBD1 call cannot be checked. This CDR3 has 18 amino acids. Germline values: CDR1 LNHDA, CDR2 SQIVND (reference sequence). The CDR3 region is CASSRRTGSSTSGNTIYF.

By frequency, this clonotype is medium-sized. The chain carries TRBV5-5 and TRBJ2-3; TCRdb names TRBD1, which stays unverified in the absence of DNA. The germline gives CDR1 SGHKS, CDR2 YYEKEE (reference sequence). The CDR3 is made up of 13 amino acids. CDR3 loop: CASSKQGPDTQYF.

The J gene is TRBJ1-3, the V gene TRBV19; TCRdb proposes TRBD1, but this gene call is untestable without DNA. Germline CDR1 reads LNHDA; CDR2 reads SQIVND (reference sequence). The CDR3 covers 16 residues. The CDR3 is CASSTPDRGLGNTIYF.

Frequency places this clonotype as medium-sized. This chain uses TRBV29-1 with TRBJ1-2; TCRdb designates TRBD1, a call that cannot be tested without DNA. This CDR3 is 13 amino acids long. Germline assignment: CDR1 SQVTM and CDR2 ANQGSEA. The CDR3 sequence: CSVYDSTSYGYTF.

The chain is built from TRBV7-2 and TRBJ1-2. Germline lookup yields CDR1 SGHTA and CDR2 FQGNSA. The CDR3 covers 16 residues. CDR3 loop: CASSLAPQGWQDGYTF.

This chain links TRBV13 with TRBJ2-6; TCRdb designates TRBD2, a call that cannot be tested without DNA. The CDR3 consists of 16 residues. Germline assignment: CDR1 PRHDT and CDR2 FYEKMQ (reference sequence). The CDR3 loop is CASRPATSSGANVLTF.